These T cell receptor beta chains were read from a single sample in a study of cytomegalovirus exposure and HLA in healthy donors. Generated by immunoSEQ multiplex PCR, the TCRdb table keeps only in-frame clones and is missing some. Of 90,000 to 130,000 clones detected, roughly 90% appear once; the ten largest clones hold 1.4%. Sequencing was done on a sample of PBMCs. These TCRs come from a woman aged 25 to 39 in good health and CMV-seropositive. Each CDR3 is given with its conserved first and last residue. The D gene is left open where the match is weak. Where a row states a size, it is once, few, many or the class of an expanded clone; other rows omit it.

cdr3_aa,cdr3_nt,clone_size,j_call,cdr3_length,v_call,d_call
CASSESGTGGYNEQFF,TGCGCCAGCAGTGAGTCCGGGACAGGGGGATACAATGAGCAGTTCTTC,few,TRBJ2-1,16,TRBV10-2,TRBD1
CASSQVGVTDTQYF,TGTGCCAGCAGCCAAGTAGGGGTCACAGATACGCAGTATTTT,-,TRBJ2-3,14,TRBV14,-
CASPYGYTF,TGCGCCAGCCCTTATGGCTACACCTTC,-,TRBJ1-2,9,TRBV5-1,-
CASSLDGGRSPLHF,TGCGCCAGCAGCTTGGATGGGGGCCGGTCACCCCTCCACTTT,-,TRBJ1-6,14,TRBV5-1,-
CASSSQEGGANVLTF,TGTGCCAGCAGTTCCCAGGAGGGCGGGGCCAACGTCCTGACTTTC,-,TRBJ2-6,15,TRBV5-6,-
CATSLYPGGRYEQYF,TGTGCCACCAGCTTGTATCCAGGGGGGAGGTACGAGCAGTACTTC,-,TRBJ2-7,15,TRBV15,-
CASSFGQGATNYGYTF,TGTGCCAGCAGCTTCGGGCAGGGGGCAACTAACTATGGCTACACCTTC,-,TRBJ1-2,16,TRBV5-4,TRBD1
CAISDRTVQETQYF,TGTGCCATCAGTGACAGGACTGTCCAAGAGACCCAGTACTTC,-,TRBJ2-5,14,TRBV10-3,-
CASTTGLAGGFGETQYF,TGTGCCAGCACCACGGGACTAGCGGGAGGGTTTGGGGAGACCCAGTACTTC,-,TRBJ2-5,17,TRBV9,TRBD2
CASSLLERGETGEQYF,TGTGCCAGCAGCCTCCTTGAGCGGGGGGAAACGGGCGAGCAGTACTTC,-,TRBJ2-7,16,TRBV28,TRBD2
CASSNQLGDRLNTEAFF,TGTGCCAGCAGTAATCAATTGGGGGACAGACTGAACACTGAAGCTTTCTTT,-,TRBJ1-1,17,TRBV27,TRBD1
CASSRDSNYGYTF,TGCGCCAGCAGCCGGGACAGCAACTATGGCTACACCTTC,few,TRBJ1-2,13,TRBV5-1,TRBD1
CASSTLSGEGGETQYF,TGTGCCAGTAGCACCCTTAGCGGGGAAGGAGGGGAGACCCAGTACTTC,-,TRBJ2-5,16,TRBV19,TRBD2
CAISGTMASTDTQYF,TGTGCCATCAGTGGGACAATGGCTAGCACAGATACGCAGTATTTT,-,TRBJ2-3,15,TRBV10-3,-
CSVELRTGSGNTIYF,TGCAGCGTTGAACTTAGGACAGGTTCTGGAAACACCATATATTTT,once,TRBJ1-3,15,TRBV29-1,TRBD1
CASMSTGGNRQSYEQYF,TGTGCCAGCATGTCGACAGGGGGCAACCGGCAGTCCTACGAGCAGTACTTC,-,TRBJ2-7,17,TRBV27,TRBD1
CASTDRIAGAYEQYF,TGCGCCAGCACTGATCGAATAGCGGGAGCCTACGAGCAGTACTTC,-,TRBJ2-7,15,TRBV23-1,TRBD2
CSVGKGQGDFEAFF,TGCAGCGTTGGAAAGGGACAGGGCGATTTTGAAGCTTTCTTT,-,TRBJ1-1,14,TRBV29-1,TRBD1
CASSLGLVSYNEQFF,TGCGCCAGCAGCCTCGGACTAGTTTCCTACAATGAGCAGTTCTTC,-,TRBJ2-1,15,TRBV5-1,TRBD2
CSVGDRENTGELFF,TGCAGCGTAGGGGACAGAGAGAACACCGGGGAGCTGTTTTTT,-,TRBJ2-2,14,TRBV29-1,TRBD1
CASSLELGSEQYF,TGCGCCAGCAGCTTGGAGTTAGGGAGCGAGCAGTACTTC,-,TRBJ2-7,13,TRBV5-1,-
CASSTGLSTDTQYF,TGTGCCAGCAGCACGGGACTTTCCACAGATACGCAGTATTTT,once,TRBJ2-3,14,TRBV7-3,-
CASSSGQLTYEQYF,TGTGCCAGCAGTTCGGGACAACTTACCTACGAGCAGTACTTC,-,TRBJ2-7,14,TRBV28,-
CASRAGLNSPLHF,TGTGCCTCGCGGGCGGGGTTAAATTCACCCCTCCACTTT,-,TRBJ1-6,13,TRBV6-1,-
CASSEVYGSTNQPQHF,TGTGCCAGCAGTGAAGTATATGGGAGTACCAATCAGCCCCAGCATTTT,-,TRBJ1-5,16,TRBV6-1,-
CASSLSGGLNEQFF,TGTGCCAGCAGCTTAAGCGGGGGCCTAAATGAGCAGTTCTTC,once,TRBJ2-1,14,TRBV7-3,-
CASSYLAGGSYEQYF,TGTGCCAGCAGTTACCTCGCGGGGGGATCCTACGAGCAGTACTTC,-,TRBJ2-7,15,TRBV6-4,TRBD2
CASSLGTGNRGYTF,TGTGCCAGCAGCTTAGGGACAGGGAATCGTGGCTACACCTTC,-,TRBJ1-2,14,TRBV7-8,TRBD1
CASSDRVGTGELFF,TGTGCCAGTAGTGACAGGGTAGGCACCGGGGAGCTGTTTTTT,-,TRBJ2-2,14,TRBV19,TRBD1
CSARVEYEQYF,TGCAGTGCTAGAGTGGAGTACGAGCAGTACTTC,-,TRBJ2-7,11,TRBV20-1,-
CASSRGLAGSVEQYF,TGTGCCAGCAGCCGGGGACTAGCGGGATCGGTCGAGCAGTACTTC,-,TRBJ2-7,15,TRBV4-2,TRBD2
CASSSLAGNGYTF,TGTGCCAGCAGTTCCTTGGCAGGGAATGGCTACACCTTC,-,TRBJ1-2,13,TRBV28,-
CASSLGSGIGNTGELFF,TGTGCCAGCAGCTTAGGGAGCGGGATAGGAAACACCGGGGAGCTGTTTTTT,-,TRBJ2-2,17,TRBV7-3,TRBD2
CASSFGTSGSDEQFF,TGCGCCAGCAGCTTTGGTACTAGCGGGAGCGATGAGCAGTTCTTC,-,TRBJ2-1,15,TRBV5-1,TRBD2
CASSVAGGSYNEQFF,TGTGCCAGCTCAGTAGCGGGAGGGTCCTACAATGAGCAGTTCTTC,-,TRBJ2-1,15,TRBV18,TRBD2
CAWGRAGTYEQYF,TGTGCCTGGGGGCGGGCCGGGACCTACGAGCAGTACTTC,-,TRBJ2-7,13,TRBV30,-
CAISEGQINEQFF,TGTGCCATCAGTGAGGGACAGATCAATGAGCAGTTCTTC,-,TRBJ2-1,13,TRBV10-3,-
CASTPTGIPQETQYF,TGTGCCAGCACCCCCACAGGTATTCCTCAAGAGACCCAGTACTTC,-,TRBJ2-5,15,TRBV7-9,-
CSVEEVGAAKNIQYF,TGCAGCGTTGAAGAAGTGGGGGCAGCCAAAAACATTCAGTACTTC,-,TRBJ2-4,15,TRBV29-1,-
CAISLQQGSLYNEQFF,TGTGCCATCAGTCTACAGCAGGGTAGCTTATACAATGAGCAGTTCTTC,-,TRBJ2-1,16,TRBV10-3,-
CASSSPGQRTDTQYF,TGTGCCAGCAGTTCCCCGGGACAACGCACAGATACGCAGTATTTT,once,TRBJ2-3,15,TRBV7-9,-
CASSRGTSAQETQYF,TGTGCCAGCAGCCGCGGGACTAGCGCTCAAGAGACCCAGTACTTC,once,TRBJ2-5,15,TRBV7-3,TRBD2
CASSFYYRSGELFF,TGCGCCAGCAGCTTTTACTATCGCTCCGGGGAGCTGTTTTTT,-,TRBJ2-2,14,TRBV5-1,-
CATGGGADTQYF,TGTGCCACCGGGGGGGGAGCAGATACGCAGTATTTT,-,TRBJ2-3,12,TRBV10-3,TRBD2
CASSLGGGASDTQYF,TGTGCTAGCAGCCTTGGCGGGGGTGCCTCGGATACGCAGTATTTT,-,TRBJ2-3,15,TRBV7-7,TRBD2
CASSRVATGNYNEQFF,TGTGCCAGCAGTCGTGTAGCAACCGGAAACTACAATGAGCAGTTCTTC,-,TRBJ2-1,16,TRBV7-9,-
CASSSRDYNEQFF,TGTGCCAGCAGCTCCCGGGACTACAATGAGCAGTTCTTC,-,TRBJ2-1,13,TRBV7-6,-
CASSWRWGEQETQYF,TGTGCCAGCAGCTGGCGTTGGGGGGAACAAGAGACCCAGTACTTC,-,TRBJ2-5,15,TRBV7-2,-
CASTARSNTGELFF,TGTGCCAGCACTGCCCGCAGTAACACCGGGGAGCTGTTTTTT,-,TRBJ2-2,14,TRBV9,-
CASSRRTLLGQLDSGNTIYF,TGTGCCAGTAGTAGGAGGACGCTTCTAGGACAGCTGGACTCTGGAAACACCATATATTTT,-,TRBJ1-3,20,TRBV19,-
CASSTERNSPLHF,TGTGCCAGCAGTACAGAACGGAATTCACCCCTCCACTTT,-,TRBJ1-6,13,TRBV7-2,-
CASSPGTQNQQYF,TGTGCCAGCTCACCAGGGACACAAAACCAGCAGTACTTC,-,TRBJ2-7,13,TRBV18,-
CAWRLQGTLYGYTF,TGTGCCTGGAGGTTACAGGGAACCCTATATGGCTACACCTTC,-,TRBJ1-2,14,TRBV30,-